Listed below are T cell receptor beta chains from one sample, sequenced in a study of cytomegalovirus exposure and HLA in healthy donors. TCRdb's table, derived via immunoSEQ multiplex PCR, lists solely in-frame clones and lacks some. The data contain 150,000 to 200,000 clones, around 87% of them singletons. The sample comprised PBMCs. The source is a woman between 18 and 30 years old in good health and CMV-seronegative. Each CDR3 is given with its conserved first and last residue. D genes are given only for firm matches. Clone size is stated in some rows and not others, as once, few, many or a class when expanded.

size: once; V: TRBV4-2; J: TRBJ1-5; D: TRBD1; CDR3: CASSQGDRLSNQPQHF; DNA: TGTGCCAGCAGCCAAGGGGACAGGCTGAGCAATCAGCCCCAGCATTTT
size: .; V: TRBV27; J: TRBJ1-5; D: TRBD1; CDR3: CASSSGTGSMGPQHF; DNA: TGTGCCAGCAGCAGCGGGACAGGCTCTATGGGGCCCCAGCATTTT
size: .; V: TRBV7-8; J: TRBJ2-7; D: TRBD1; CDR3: CASSPDRARYEQYF; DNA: TGTGCCAGCAGCCCGGACAGGGCTCGCTACGAGCAGTACTTC
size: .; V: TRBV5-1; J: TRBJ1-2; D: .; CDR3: CASSSRYREMNYGYTF; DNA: TGCGCCAGCAGCTCCCGTTACAGGGAAATGAATTATGGCTACACCTTC
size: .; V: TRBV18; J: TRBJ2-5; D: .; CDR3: CASPQETQYF; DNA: TGTGCCAGCCCACAAGAGACCCAGTACTTC
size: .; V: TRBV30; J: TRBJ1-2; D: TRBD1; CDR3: CAWRAQGANYGYTF; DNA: TGTGCCTGGAGGGCGCAGGGGGCTAACTATGGCTACACCTTC
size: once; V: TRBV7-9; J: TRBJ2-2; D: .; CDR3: CASSPDERVTGELFF; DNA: TGTGCCAGCAGCCCAGATGAGCGCGTCACCGGGGAGCTGTTTTTT
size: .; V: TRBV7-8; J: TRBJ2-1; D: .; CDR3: CASSLGAEQFF; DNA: TGTGCCAGCAGCCTGGGGGCTGAGCAGTTCTTC
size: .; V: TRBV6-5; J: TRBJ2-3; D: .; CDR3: CASSRKGAATDTQYF; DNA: TGTGCCAGCAGCCGAAAGGGAGCGGCCACAGATACGCAGTATTTT
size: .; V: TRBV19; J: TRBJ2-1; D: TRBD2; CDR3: CASSLPPGLGYNEQFF; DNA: TGTGCCAGTAGTTTACCCCCGGGACTAGGCTACAATGAGCAGTTCTTC
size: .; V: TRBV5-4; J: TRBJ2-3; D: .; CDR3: CASSSAVSGTDTQYF; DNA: TGTGCCAGCAGCTCGGCGGTGAGTGGGACAGATACGCAGTATTTT